This T cell receptor beta chain was sequenced during a study of cytomegalovirus exposure and HLA in healthy donors. Study results and caveats: Clonal expansion was found to be greater in HLA-associated TCR beta chains than in equally common others in a later analysis.

This clone has a count of ten or more. Its antigen is undetermined. Primers: 60 Vbeta forward and 13 Jbeta reverse. Assay used: immunoSEQ multiplex PCR; TCRdb lists only in-frame clones, some missing. Among 130,000 to 150,000 clones listed, roughly 80% were seen once. CDR1 is SQVTM and CDR2 is ANQGSEA in the germline V gene. V was pared by 0 bases and J by 8 bases, with 19 bases between. This CDR3 is built from 16 residues. The origin of this receptor is a woman aged 45-59 years in good health and CMV-seronegative. Material for sequencing was PBMCs. The gene calls are TRBV29-1 and TRBJ1-4; perhaps TRBD1 as D (6 bases). CDR3 residues: CSVEDSWGGEGEKLFF. CDR3 DNA: TGCAGCGTTGAAGACTCATGGGGGGGCGAAGGAGAAAAACTGTTTTTT.